Listed here are 20 T cell receptor beta chains from one sample, sequenced in a study of T-cell reconstitution after alpha-beta-depleted transplantation in children. Preparation of the TCRbeta library used unique molecular identifiers. TCRdb re-derived calls from the PCR reads in MiXCR, one entry per CDR3 protein. The data show 700,000 to 950,000 distinct CDR3 sequences, roughly 15% seen once. Material: PBMCs, mostly from graft donor cells, obtained 360 days after TCRalphabeta/CD19-depleted stem cell transplant. These TCRs come from a male patient between 10 and 17 years old who had a stem cell transplant for acute lymphoblastic leukemia, so the T cells may come from the graft donor.

Ten or more counts support this clonotype. The chain joins TRBV27 to TRBJ2-2; tentative D call: TRBD1 (5 bases). V gave up 3 bases and J gave up 5 bases, with 7 bases separating them. This CDR3 contains 13 residues. Germline CDR1 reads MNHEY; CDR2 reads SMNVEV (reference sequence). The CDR3 is CASSFSGTGELFF. For the CDR3, the DNA is TGTGCCAGCAGTTTCTCAGGGACCGGGGAGCTGTTTTTT.

The chain joins TRBV2 to TRBJ2-1, with 9 bases aligning to TRBD1. Per the germline V gene, CDR1 is SNHLY and CDR2 is FYNNEI. Trimming took 7 bases from V and 3 from J; bases not matched to a gene: 7. The CDR3 length is 15 residues. The CDR3 reads CASTRTGVNYNEQFF. For the CDR3, the DNA is TGTGCCAGCACTAGGACAGGGGTCAACTACAATGAGCAGTTCTTC.

This chain connects TRBV18 to TRBJ2-1, with TRBD2 identical over 10 bases. The V gene end was trimmed by 2 bases and the J gene end by 8 bases; junction bases not matched to a gene: 6. Germline lookup yields CDR1 KGHSH and CDR2 LQKENI. The CDR3 loop spans 15 amino acids. The CDR3 DNA reads TGTGCCAGCTCACCATCCCTAGCGGGAGTCGATGAGCAGTTCTTC. Translation gives CASSPSLAGVDEQFF.

This sequence joins TRBV4-1 and TRBJ1-1; D is unclear. V lost 7 bases and J 0 bases, leaving 9 bases between the germline ends. This CDR3 is 13 amino acids long. Germline V lookup: CDR1 MGHRA, CDR2 YSYEKL. The CDR3 is CASTPGVNTEAFF. In DNA, the CDR3 is TGCGCCAGCACCCCGGGAGTGAACACTGAAGCTTTCTTT.

This clonotype came up a few times. CDR3 loop: CASSLRGLDTDTQYF. The CDR3 DNA reads TGTGCCAGCAGTTTAAGGGGACTTGACACAGATACGCAGTATTTT. The rearrangement uses TRBV12-3 or TRBV12-4 and TRBJ2-3, with D maybe TRBD2 (6 bases). The germline V and J ends were trimmed by 2 bases and 2 bases, with 11 bases remaining between them. This CDR3 comprises 15 residues.

This clonotype was counted between two and nine times. The chain recombines TRBV5-1 with TRBJ2-5; 10 bases align to TRBD2. The germline gives CDR1 SGHRS, CDR2 YFSETQ. The J segment lost 2 bases and the V segment lost 5 bases, leaving 12 bases of the junction unmatched. This CDR3 is built from 17 residues. CDR3 nucleotides: TGCGCCAGCAGGCGACTAGCGGGCCCTTCCAGACAAGAGACCCAGTACTTC. This translates into CASRRLAGPSRQETQYF.

The sample holds a few counts of this clonotype. The V and J genes are TRBV4-1 and TRBJ2-1; 13 bases are shared with TRBD2. Trimming took 3 bases from V and 9 from J; bases not matched to a gene: 5. The CDR3 consists of 15 residues. Germline V lookup: CDR1 MGHRA, CDR2 YSYEKL. Written as DNA, the CDR3 is TGCGCCAGCAGCCAGGGACTAGCGGGATGGGGTGAGCAGTTCTTC. Its protein is CASSQGLAGWGEQFF.

The rearrangement uses TRBV7-9 and TRBJ2-7; no firm D call. Germline V CDR1 and CDR2: SEHNR, FQNEAQ (reference sequence). Trimming cost V 3 bases and J 0 bases, with 15 bases left between them. This CDR3 has 16 residues. In DNA form, the CDR3 reads TGTGCCAGCAGCTTCCCCGACGGCACGAGCTCCTACGAGCAGTACTTC. It is translated as CASSFPDGTSSYEQYF.

The rearrangement uses TRBV18 and TRBJ2-3, with D uncertain. Germline V lookup: CDR1 KGHSH, CDR2 LQKENI. This CDR3 is 12 amino acids long. V was pared by 4 bases and J by 5 bases, with 7 bases between. The CDR3 coding sequence is TGTGCCAGCTCACGTTCCCAAGATACGCAGTATTTT. Its protein is CASSRSQDTQYF.

There are a few counts of this clonotype. The chain employs TRBV12-3 or TRBV12-4 and TRBJ1-1; TRBD1 matches at 7 bases. After removal of 6 bases from V and 2 bases from J, the junction contained 12 bases not matched to a gene. This CDR3 is 16 amino acids long. The CDR3 nucleotides read TGTGCCAGCAGCCGCTTGACAGGGCAGAGTAACACTGAAGCTTTCTTT. As protein: CASSRLTGQSNTEAFF.

Here the CDR3 reads CASSYGAATYEQYF. DNA for the CDR3: TGTGCCAGCAGTTATGGGGCGGCAACCTACGAGCAGTACTTC. The gene calls are TRBV28 and TRBJ2-7; a possible D gene is TRBD1 (5 bases). V dropped 4 bases and J dropped 2 bases, with 12 bases sitting between them. This CDR3 spans 14 amino acids. Germline CDR1 MDHEN, CDR2 SYDVKM.

This clonotype was recorded a few times. The V gene is TRBV2, the J gene TRBJ2-1, with 9 bases identical to TRBD1. The V gene's germline CDR1 is SNHLY and CDR2 FYNNEI. The V and J ends lost 7 bases and 8 bases, in that order; junction bases with no gene match: 9. The CDR3 loop spans 14 amino acids. Written as DNA, the CDR3 is TGTGCCAGCACCCCGGGACAGGGTTACGATGAGCAGTTCTTC. Protein: CASTPGQGYDEQFF.

The chain joins TRBV5-1 to TRBJ1-4; TRBD1 agrees at 8 bases. The V gene end was trimmed by 3 bases and the J gene end by 10 bases; junction bases not matched to a gene: 8. The CDR3 is 14 residues long. Germline CDR1 and CDR2: SGHRS and YFSETQ. In DNA form, the CDR3 reads TGCGCCAGCAGCTCGAACACAGGGGGAGGAAAACTGTTTTTT. The encoded protein is CASSSNTGGGKLFF.

This clonotype was detected only a few times. The chain carries TRBV7-3 and TRBJ1-1; 7 positions agree with TRBD1. The CDR3 is 17 amino acids. The germline gives CDR1 SGHTA, CDR2 FQGTGA. Germline trimming cut 5 bases from V and 1 base from J; bases unmatched to any gene: 13. The CDR3 DNA reads as TGTGCCAGCAGCAAAAGACCCGGGACAGCCCCGAACACTGAAGCTTTCTTT. Its protein product is CASSKRPGTAPNTEAFF.

The rearrangement joins TRBV12-3 or TRBV12-4 to TRBJ2-1, with 12 positions matching TRBD2. CDR3 length: 19 amino acids. With V trimmed by 5 bases and J by 0 bases, 11 bases remained unmatched. The chain's CDR3 is CASSHFLLAGGDSYNEQFF. The CDR3 coding sequence is TGTGCCAGCAGTCACTTCTTGCTAGCGGGAGGGGACTCCTACAATGAGCAGTTCTTC.

A few counts support this clonotype. V gene TRBV14 combines with J gene TRBJ1-5; unclear D gene. This CDR3 is 16 amino acids long. V gave up 1 base and J gave up 2 bases, with 12 bases separating them. Germline V gives CDR1 SGHDN, CDR2 FVKESK. The DNA of the CDR3 is TGTGCCAGCAGCCAAGTTACGGAGCCGGGCAATCAGCCCCAGCATTTT. Amino acid sequence: CASSQVTEPGNQPQHF.

The V and J genes are TRBV25-1 and TRBJ1-4, with unresolved D. CDR3 length equals 11 residues. V was shortened by 6 bases and J by 5 bases, with 4 bases between the two germline ends. Germline lookup yields CDR1 MGHDK and CDR2 SYGVNS. The CDR3 DNA reads TGTGCCAGCAGACTCAATGAAAAACTGTTTTTT. Residues: CASRLNEKLFF.

This clonotype was counted between two and nine times. V is TRBV5-1 and J is TRBJ1-1; 10 bases agree with TRBD1. The CDR3 is 13 amino acids. With V trimmed by 3 bases and J by 7 bases, 3 bases remained unmatched. The V gene's germline CDR1 is SGHRS and CDR2 YFSETQ. CDR3 region: CASSWDRGGEAFF. CDR3 coding DNA: TGCGCCAGCAGCTGGGACAGGGGCGGTGAAGCTTTCTTT.

The chain couples TRBV9 to TRBJ1-6, with D possibly matching TRBD1 (5 bases). The length of the CDR3 is 16 residues. V lost 7 bases and J 0 bases, leaving 14 bases between the germline ends. CDR1 is SGDLS and CDR2 is YYNGEE in the germline V gene. The CDR3 nucleotides are TGTGCCAGCGGGAGCTCAGGGAGCTCCTATAATTCACCCCTCCACTTT. It yields the protein CASGSSGSSYNSPLHF.

The rearrangement links TRBV5-1 to TRBJ2-1; D may be TRBD2 (5 bases). CDR3 length equals 17 residues. The V gene lost 4 bases and the J gene lost 3 bases, with 20 bases spanning the gap. Germline V gives CDR1 SGHRS, CDR2 YFSETQ. The CDR3 DNA is TGCGCCAGCAGCCCCTGGGTGGAGGTCAACAACTACAATGAGCAGTTCTTC. This translates into CASSPWVEVNNYNEQFF.